This T cell receptor (beta chain) is drawn from a study of tumor-infiltrating lymphocytes in primary liver carcinoma (dated by TCRdb to 2016 to 2017). Describing the broader study: Of the five patients (three men and two women, aged 30 to 69 years), four had hepatocellular carcinoma and one had combined HCC and intrahepatic cholangiocarcinoma. The five patients had tumors staged T1-T3 N0M0, with maximum diameters ranging from roughly 4 to 10 cm. Each sample produced about 3.5 to 8 million productive TCRbeta reads, and read depth showed no significant difference between tissue types. The study combined TCRbeta repertoire sequencing, expression microarrays and whole-exome sequencing across five regions of each liver tumor, with adjacent normal tissue and blood. A total of 35 or so specimens from 5 patients underwent TCRbeta repertoire sequencing, comprising some 25 tumor regions, 5 adjacent noncancerous liver tissues and 5 peripheral blood samples. To link TCRbeta repertoire diversity with the local molecular phenotype, the roughly 26 tumor region samples were profiled using Agilent mRNA microarrays. Reproducibility between technical replicate repertoires was high, with correlation coefficients above 0.98 and mean shared-clone rates roughly 0.87. Broad study findings and their caveats: Bulk unsorted samples precluded comparing CD4+ and CD8+ T cell repertoires. With just four or five patients in the study, the authors point out that the findings should be validated in a larger study. A significantly larger repertoire fraction was made up by the top 250 clones in tumors than in blood (p = 0.039). Because only the TCR beta chain was sequenced and unpaired alpha chains were not captured, true repertoire diversity is likely underestimated. Consistent with antigen-driven expansion, pairs of tumor regions showed higher repertoire overlap (mean about 35%) than either tumor-adjacent pairs (around 17%) or tumor-blood pairs (roughly 14%). Only about 7-25% of top clones were present in all five regions of a tumor, suggesting spatial heterogeneity of tumor-infiltrating T cells.

To note about this clonotype: Which antigen it targets is not known. Germline and junction disagree at one end, which may indicate a read error.

Counted from cysteine to phenylalanine, this CDR3 has 15 amino acids. CDR3 DNA only is kept here, 45 bases in frame from base 1. The germline V gene gives CDR1 as MDHEN and CDR2 as SYDVKM. A constant-region primer and ProtoScript II reverse transcriptase were used to reverse-transcribe TCRbeta-specific cDNA from roughly 0.5 ug total RNA. TCRbeta libraries were built with three nested multiplex PCR rounds, a slightly modified ARM-PCR procedure. Multiplex TRBV1-TRBV30 forward primers and a Cbeta reverse primer were used in the first two PCR rounds, each of which was run for around 10 cycles. Sample barcodes and Illumina adapters were added in a final 25-cycle PCR with Deep VentR polymerase. Amplicons of 200-500 bp were gel-purified with a QIAquick gel extraction kit before sequencing. The TCRbeta amplicons were sequenced with 250-bp paired-end reads on an Illumina HiSeq 2500. Per the original workflow: Reads were quality-trimmed with Trimmomatic v0.33, and paired reads were merged with FLASH v1.2.11 to recover full CDR3 sequences. MiGEC v1.2.1b assigned V, D and J germline segments to the rearranged TCRbeta sequences. Clonotype statistics, along with Shannon-Wiener diversity indices, were calculated using VDJtools v1.0.0. To reduce sampling bias, subsequent analyses other than the diversity analysis used only the 250 most abundant clonotypes in each sample. TCRdb ran its own pipeline on the public reads, namely fastp trimming at Q25 and MiXCR clone calling, and kept in-frame beta chains. Each CDR3 protein appears once, grouped with its most common genes and DNA. The V and J calls, along with clone size, are taken from TCRdb and not from the paper's own processing. The table for this sample lists 95,000 to 150,000 distinct CDR3 sequences; 55% to 75% of them were counted only once. Approximately 9.7% of the sample goes to the ten largest clones.

Without any cell sorting, total RNA and DNA were extracted together from around 18-30 mg of bulk tissue using the AllPrep DNA/RNA mini kit. Between November 2015 and March 2016, roughly five patients in China with histopathologically diagnosed primary liver carcinoma had surgical resection. Chronic HBV infection was present in the patients, and the patients were treatment-naive at sampling. Five spatially separated regions were sampled from each tumor: the superior, inferior, left-lateral and right-lateral poles, plus the tumor centre. Histological examination found more than 75% viable tumor cells in every tumor sample. Fresh tumor and adjacent tissue pieces were bisected; one half was stored in RNAlater at -80°C, the other sent for histology.

Source material: liver tumor tissue from sampling region 1. The cell subset or site tag for this specimen amounts to: tumor region T1, superior pole. This clonotype was sampled from an older woman with primary liver carcinoma and hepatitis B virus infection. The receptor chain draws on TRBV28 and TRBJ1-1; possibly the D gene is TRBD1, per 5 matching bases. The DNA sequence is as follows: TGTGCCAACAGTCCCGCCGGGGGGGTGCGGACTGAAGCTTTCTTT. Its amino acids are CANSPAGGVRTEAFF.